The clone carrying this T cell receptor (beta chain) was recorded once. The data derive from a study of technical replicates of blood from a few donors. Generated by immunoSEQ multiplex PCR, the TCRdb table keeps only in-frame clones and is missing some. The table shows some 69,000 clones, with 80% to 90% occurring only once. V dropped 5 bases and J dropped 5; count of bases not matched to a gene: 6. From germline, CDR1 is GTSNPN and CDR2 SVGIG (reference sequence). CDR3 length: 13 amino acids. This TCR was sampled from a human donor in good health. Some clones in this sample may be carry-over from other donors' samples. The specimen was PBMCs. The V call is TRBV30, the J call TRBJ1-5, with 7 bases matching TRBD1. The CDR3 here is CAWDTGVDQPQHF. The CDR3 DNA sequence: TGTGCCTGGGATACAGGGGTTGATCAGCCCCAGCATTTT.